One and the same sample provided the 23 T cell receptor beta chains below, sequenced in a study of blood T cells in healthy people across ages. The use of a sample-barcoded 5' primer and a J-beta primer mix characterized a second PCR of roughly 7 to 12 cycles. Each CDR3 protein is one row after TCRdb ran MiXCR on the 5' RACE reads. The sample contains about 780,000 distinct CDR3 sequences, about half of which appear only once. Sequencing was carried out using blood. These TCRs come from an elderly man in good health.

J is TRBJ2-5 and V is TRBV29-1; D not certain. This CDR3 comprises 13 residues. Trimming cost V 3 bases and J 5 bases, with 13 bases left between them. Germline-derived CDR1 and CDR2 are SQVTM and ANQGSEA. CDR3 DNA sequence: TGCAGCGTTGATGGCAGGACGGGCGAGACCCAGTACTTC. This gives the protein CSVDGRTGETQYF.

The chain is built from TRBV30 and TRBJ1-2; D gene uncertain. The V end was cut by 0 bases, the J end by 3 bases, with 11 bases between. Germline CDR1 GTSNPN, CDR2 SVGIG (reference sequence). This CDR3 comprises 14 residues. The CDR3 nucleotides are TGTGCCTGGAGTGTACTCCGGGCGGACTATGGCTACACCTTC. Its translation is CAWSVLRADYGYTF.

CDR3 region: CASSFTPGVTGAGTDTQYF. CDR3 DNA sequence: TGTGCCAGCAGTTTTACCCCAGGTGTAACGGGAGCGGGCACAGATACGCAGTATTTT. The chain employs TRBV27 and TRBJ2-3, with TRBD2 as a possible D gene (6 bases). Trimming shortened V by 3 bases and J by 1 base, and 23 bases separated the two germline ends. The CDR3 totals 19 residues. Germline CDR1 reads MNHEY; CDR2 reads SMNVEV (reference sequence).

This chain links TRBV7-9 with TRBJ1-2, with unresolved D. The ends were cut back, 5 bases at V and 2 bases at J, with 9 bases in the middle. The CDR3 covers 13 residues. Germline V CDR1 and CDR2: SEHNR, FQNEAQ (reference sequence). The CDR3 sequence: CASSATTNYGYTF. In DNA form, the CDR3 reads TGTGCCAGCAGCGCGACAACGAACTATGGCTACACCTTC.

This clonotype was seen a few times. V gene TRBV12-3 or TRBV12-4 combines with J gene TRBJ1-6; D remains unclear. V was trimmed by 2 bases and J by 9 bases, leaving 8 bases between them. CDR3 length: 13 residues. The CDR3 DNA follows: TGTGCCAGCAGTTTAATTGGCGGTTCACCCCTCCACTTT. This codes for CASSLIGGSPLHF.

This rearrangement joins TRBV6-2 or TRBV6-3 to TRBJ2-7; 9 nucleotides match TRBD1. Germline V gives CDR1 MNHEY, CDR2 SVGEGT. With V trimmed by 5 bases and J by 1 base, 9 bases remained unmatched. The CDR3 contains 16 residues. Written as DNA, the CDR3 is TGTGCCAGCAGTGTACGCGGGACAGGGCTTTCCTACGAGCAGTACTTC. Protein sequence: CASSVRGTGLSYEQYF.

There are a few counts of this clonotype. The gene calls are TRBV6-5 and TRBJ2-5; 10 bases agree with TRBD2. This CDR3 has 16 amino acids. The V segment lost 2 bases and the J segment 4 bases; nucleotides outside the gene matches: 7. In germline, CDR1 is MNHEY, CDR2 SVGAGI. The CDR3 loop reads CASSYLAGDFGETQYF. CDR3 coding DNA: TGTGCCAGCAGTTACCTAGCGGGAGATTTTGGAGAGACCCAGTACTTC.

The chain recombines TRBV4-3 with TRBJ2-5; 10 nucleotides align to TRBD2. The CDR3 totals 17 residues. The J segment lost 2 bases and the V segment lost 1 base, leaving 7 bases of the junction unmatched. CDR1 and CDR2 (germline): LGHNA, YSLEER. Here the CDR3 DNA reads TGCGCCAGCAGCCAAGGGACTAGCGGTCACCCGCAAGAGACCCAGTACTTC. The encoded protein is CASSQGTSGHPQETQYF.

This clonotype appeared a few times. The J gene is TRBJ1-4, the V gene TRBV2; D remains ambiguous. Germline lookup yields CDR1 SNHLY and CDR2 FYNNEI. This CDR3 contains 16 residues. The V and J ends lost 2 bases and 3 bases respectively, with 13 bases between them. The CDR3 bases are TGTGCCAGCAGTGAACCTGTCACTTACTCTAATGAAAAACTGTTTTTT. It is translated as CASSEPVTYSNEKLFF.

A note on this clonotype: A much bigger clone sits one base away, suggesting this may be a read error. This chain uses TRBV18 with TRBJ2-1; unclear D gene. The CDR3 spans 18 residues. Trimming removed 4 bases at V and 0 bases at J, with 19 bases between. Germline-derived CDR1 and CDR2 are KGHSH and LQKENI. CDR3 protein: CASSLNHFDWYSYNEQFF. CDR3 nucleotide sequence: TGTGCCAGCTCACTGAACCATTTTGACTGGTACTCCTACAATGAGCAGTTCTTC.

V is TRBV14 and J is TRBJ2-1; TRBD2 matches 10 bases. The CDR3 spans 17 residues. Trimming at V came to 3 bases and at J to 7 bases, leaving 12 bases not matched to a gene. Germline lookup yields CDR1 SGHDN and CDR2 FVKESK. The CDR3 loop is CASSHTTSGFWGNEQFF. CDR3 coding DNA: TGTGCCAGCAGCCATACGACTAGCGGGTTCTGGGGGAATGAGCAGTTCTTC.

J is TRBJ2-5 and V is TRBV7-2; 7 bases are shared with TRBD2. The tail of the sequence fits TRBJ2-7 better, so the J call may be wrong. Germline CDR1 is SGHTA and CDR2 is FQGNSA. The CDR3 is made up of 15 amino acids. The DNA of the CDR3 is TGTGCCAGCAGCTTAGCAGGGGAGGGCCAATGCGAGCAGTACTTC. Translation: CASSLAGEGQCEQYF.

This sequence joins TRBV6-1 and TRBJ2-7; 8 bases map to TRBD1. This CDR3 is 15 amino acids long. The V gene's germline CDR1 is MNHNS and CDR2 SASEGT. The V gene end was trimmed by 3 bases and the J gene end by 2 bases; junction bases not matched to a gene: 6. The CDR3 nucleotides are TGTGCCAGCAGTGAGGGGACAGGTCCCACCTACGAGCAGTACTTC. Amino acids: CASSEGTGPTYEQYF.

This clonotype has at least ten counts. The chain carries TRBV7-3 and TRBJ1-2; D ambiguous. The CDR3 contains 13 residues. The V gene lost 5 bases and the J gene lost 0 bases, with 7 bases spanning the gap. Per the germline V gene, CDR1 is SGHTA and CDR2 is FQGTGA. The CDR3 nucleotides are TGTGCCAGCAGCCCCGGAGCTAACTATGGCTACACCTTC. It is translated as CASSPGANYGYTF.

The chain employs TRBV4-1 and TRBJ2-1; 9 bases fit TRBD2. Germline loops: CDR1 MGHRA, CDR2 YSYEKL. This CDR3 has 15 amino acids. The trim removed 3 bases at V and 8 bases at J, leaving 8 bases unmatched. CDR3: CASSQSGLAGDEQFF. In DNA, the CDR3 is TGCGCCAGCAGCCAGTCGGGACTAGCTGGGGATGAGCAGTTCTTC.

The CDR3: CASSLGTGSHQPQHF. The CDR3 region has the DNA TGTGCCAGCAGCCTCGGGACAGGGAGTCATCAGCCCCAGCATTTT. V usage is TRBV9 and J usage is TRBJ1-5, with 9 bases identical to TRBD1. With 4 bases clipped from V and 5 bases from J, the junction kept 7 bases outside the gene matches. This CDR3 has 15 amino acids. Germline V CDR1 and CDR2: SGDLS, YYNGEE. Full variable domain (remainder filled in from reference TRBV9 and TRBJ1-5): DSGVTQTPKHLITATGQRVTLRCSPRSGDLSVYWYQQSLDQGLQFLIQYYNGEERAKGNILERFSAQQFPDLHSELNLSSLELGDSALYFCASSLGTGSHQPQHFGDGTRLSIL.

The rearrangement joins TRBV28 to TRBJ1-2; D ambiguous. V was clipped by 5 bases and J by 7 bases, with 14 bases between them. CDR1 and CDR2 (germline): MDHEN, SYDVKM. This CDR3 has 13 residues. CDR3 DNA: TGTGCCAGCAGTCTCCCGGCAGGTGCTGGCTACACCTTC. Amino acid sequence: CASSLPAGAGYTF.

This chain joins TRBV7-2 and TRBJ2-1; the D is unclear. Per the germline V gene, CDR1 is SGHTA and CDR2 is FQGNSA. The ends were cut back, 4 bases at V and 0 bases at J, with 16 bases in the middle. This CDR3 has 17 residues. CDR3 loop: CASSSNPSRLSYNEQFF. DNA of the CDR3: TGTGCCAGCAGCTCCAACCCCTCACGCCTCTCCTACAATGAGCAGTTCTTC.

This clonotype was detected a few times. V gene TRBV7-2 combines with J gene TRBJ2-1; D is undetermined. This CDR3 region has 12 residues. CDR1 SGHTA and CDR2 FQGNSA come from the germline V gene. V was clipped by 5 bases and J by 3 bases, with 5 bases between them. Here the CDR3 DNA reads TGTGCCAGCAGCCGGATCTACAATGAGCAGTTCTTC. Translation: CASSRIYNEQFF.

This chain links TRBV20-1 with TRBJ2-1; the D gene is possibly TRBD1 (5 bases). Trimming cost V 6 bases and J 10 bases, with 16 bases left between them. The CDR3 is 12 amino acids. CDR1 DFQATT and CDR2 SNEGSKA come from the germline V gene (reference sequence). CDR3 in DNA: TGCAGTGCCCTATATGATAACAGGGAGCAGTTCTTC. Its translation is CSALYDNREQFF.

The V gene is TRBV21-1, the J gene TRBJ2-3; TRBD2 is the table's D call, not checked against the DNA. TRBV21-1 corresponds to a pseudogene. The CDR3 covers 18 residues. The CDR3 DNA reads TGTGCCAGCAGCAACTCCGCGGGACTAGCGGTTTACACAGGTACGCAGTATTTT. It is translated as CASSNSAGLAVYTGTQYF.

This chain uses TRBV20-1 with TRBJ2-3; maybe TRBD2 (7 bases). This CDR3 is 15 amino acids long. The germline CDR1 and CDR2 sequences are DFQATT and SNEGSKA (reference sequence). V was trimmed by 0 bases and J by 6 bases, leaving 16 bases between them. CDR3 sequence (DNA): TGCAGTGCTAGAGATTTGGGGGGGGGCGTGGATACGCAGTATTTT. It is translated as CSARDLGGGVDTQYF.

V is TRBV7-2 and J is TRBJ1-1, with a weak D call TRBD1 (5 bases). The CDR3 has 15 residues. Per the germline V gene, CDR1 is SGHTA and CDR2 is FQGNSA. Trimming cost V 0 bases and J 5 bases, with 13 bases left between them. The CDR3 loop is CASSLAGGFSTEAFF. For the CDR3, the DNA is TGTGCCAGCAGCTTAGCGGGGGGATTTAGTACTGAAGCTTTCTTT.